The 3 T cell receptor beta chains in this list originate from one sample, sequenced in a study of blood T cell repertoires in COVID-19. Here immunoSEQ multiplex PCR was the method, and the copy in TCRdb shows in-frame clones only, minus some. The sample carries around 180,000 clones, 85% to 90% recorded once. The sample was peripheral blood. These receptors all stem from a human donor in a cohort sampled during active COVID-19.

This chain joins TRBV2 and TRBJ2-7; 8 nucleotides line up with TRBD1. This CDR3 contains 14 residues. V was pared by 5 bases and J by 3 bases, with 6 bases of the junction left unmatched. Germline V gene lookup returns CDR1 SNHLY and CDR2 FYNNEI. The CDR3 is CASSKDRAVYEQYF. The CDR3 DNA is TGTGCCAGCAGTAAGGACAGGGCGGTCTACGAGCAGTACTTC.

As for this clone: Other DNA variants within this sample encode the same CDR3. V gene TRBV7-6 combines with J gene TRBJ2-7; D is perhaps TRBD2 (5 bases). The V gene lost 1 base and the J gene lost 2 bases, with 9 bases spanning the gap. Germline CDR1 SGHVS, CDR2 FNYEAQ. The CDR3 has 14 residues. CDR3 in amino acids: CASSLGGGAYEQYF. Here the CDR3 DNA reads TGTGCCAGCAGCTTAGGCGGAGGAGCCTACGAGCAGTACTTC.

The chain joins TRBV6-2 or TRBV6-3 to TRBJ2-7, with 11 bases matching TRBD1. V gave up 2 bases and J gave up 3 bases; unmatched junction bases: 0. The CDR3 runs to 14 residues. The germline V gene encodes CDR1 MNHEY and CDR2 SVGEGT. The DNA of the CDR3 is TGTGCCAGCAGTTACGGGACAGGGGGCTACGAGCAGTACTTC. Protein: CASSYGTGGYEQYF.